This T cell receptor beta chain was found in a study of blood T cell repertoires in COVID-19. On the study more broadly: Researchers got acute and convalescent COVID-19 samples from the United States, Italy and Spain. From T cells, B-cell-depleted T cells, or PBMCs came the material, which was cDNA or gDNA.

J gave up 6 bases and V 3 bases, and 7 bases lay outside the gene matches. The CDR3 consists of 14 residues. CDR1 is KGHSH and CDR2 is LQKENI in the germline V gene. As processed by the authors: Amplification of reference gene primers provided the estimated nucleated cell counts. Sequencing used immunoSEQ multiplex PCR; TCRdb keeps in-frame clones, though not all of them. V, J and clone size reflect that table, while D and trimming were determined from the DNA. Of some 90,000 clones listed, about 80% are singletons. The sequence was collected from a man in his 70s with active or convalescent COVID-19. V gene TRBV18 combines with J gene TRBJ1-2; 7 positions agree with TRBD1. The sequencing sample was made of peripheral blood. The CDR3 nucleotides are TGTGCCAGCTCACCGCCTACAGGGGATCATGGCTACACCTTC. Protein sequence: CASSPPTGDHGYTF.